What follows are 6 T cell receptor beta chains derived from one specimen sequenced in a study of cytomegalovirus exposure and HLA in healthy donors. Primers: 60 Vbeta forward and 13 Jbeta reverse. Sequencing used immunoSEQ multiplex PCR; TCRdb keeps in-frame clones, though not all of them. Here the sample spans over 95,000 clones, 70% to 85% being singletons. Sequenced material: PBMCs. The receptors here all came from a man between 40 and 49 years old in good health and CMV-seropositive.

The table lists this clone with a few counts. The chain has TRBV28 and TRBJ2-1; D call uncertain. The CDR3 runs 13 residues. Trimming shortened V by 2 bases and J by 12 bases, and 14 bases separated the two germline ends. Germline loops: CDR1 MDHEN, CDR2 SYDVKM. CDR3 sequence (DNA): TGTGCCAGCAGTTTAGGGCAGGTCAGCTGGCAGTTCTTC. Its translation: CASSLGQVSWQFF.

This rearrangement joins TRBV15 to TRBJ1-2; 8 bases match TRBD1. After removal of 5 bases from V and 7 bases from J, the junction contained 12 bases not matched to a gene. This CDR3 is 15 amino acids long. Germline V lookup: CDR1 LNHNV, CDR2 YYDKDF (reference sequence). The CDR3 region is CATSQGGQGASGYTF. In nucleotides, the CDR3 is TGTGCCACCAGCCAAGGGGGGCAGGGGGCGTCTGGCTACACCTTC.

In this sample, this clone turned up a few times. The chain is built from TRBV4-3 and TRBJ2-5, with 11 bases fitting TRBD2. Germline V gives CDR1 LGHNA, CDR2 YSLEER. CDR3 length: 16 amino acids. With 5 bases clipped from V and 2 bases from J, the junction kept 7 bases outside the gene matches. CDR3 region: CASSAGTSGPQETQYF. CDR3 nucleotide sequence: TGCGCCAGCAGCGCCGGGACTAGCGGACCACAAGAGACCCAGTACTTC.

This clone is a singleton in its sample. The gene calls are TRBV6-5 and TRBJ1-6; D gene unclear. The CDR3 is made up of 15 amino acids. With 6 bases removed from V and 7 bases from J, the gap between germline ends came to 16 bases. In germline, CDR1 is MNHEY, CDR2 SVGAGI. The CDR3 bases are TGTGCCAGCAGGTCCGGAGGAATCGCAAATTCACCCCTCCACTTT. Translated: CASRSGGIANSPLHF.

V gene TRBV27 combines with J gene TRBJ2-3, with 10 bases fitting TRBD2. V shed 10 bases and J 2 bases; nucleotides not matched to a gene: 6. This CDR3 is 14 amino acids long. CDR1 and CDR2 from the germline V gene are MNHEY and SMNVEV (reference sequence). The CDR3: CATKRGGTTDTQYF. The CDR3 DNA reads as TGTGCCACTAAGCGGGGGGGCACCACAGATACGCAGTATTTT.

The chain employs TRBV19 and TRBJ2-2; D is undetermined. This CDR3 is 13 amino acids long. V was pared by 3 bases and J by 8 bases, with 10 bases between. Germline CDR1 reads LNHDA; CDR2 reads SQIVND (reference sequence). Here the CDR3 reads CASSISPPGELFF. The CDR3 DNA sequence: TGTGCCAGTAGTATTTCTCCCCCGGGGGAGCTGTTTTTT. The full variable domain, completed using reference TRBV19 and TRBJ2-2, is DGGITQSPKYLFRKEGQNVTLSCEQNLNHDAMYWYRQDPGQGLRLIYYSQIVNDFQKGDIAEGYSVSREKKESFPLTVTSAQKNPTAFYLCASSISPPGELFFGEGSRLTVL.